This TCR beta chain was found in a study of CD8 T cells in Susac syndrome. The study, taken as a whole, reports: Only a relatively small number of individuals were included in the TCR sequencing and HLA analysis.

Random hexamers served to reverse transcribe roughly 0.5 to 1 ug RNA. Multiplex immunoSEQ PCR targeted 54 Vbeta and 13 Jbeta TCR beta segments. TCRdb re-called the immunoSEQ multiplex PCR reads with MiXCR, one entry per CDR3 protein. The sample includes around 180,000 distinct CDR3 sequences, approximately 93% of them seen just once. CD8+ and CD4+ T cells from blood underwent TCR beta sequencing, which was carried out in a high-throughput format. In germline, CDR1 is LGHDT, CDR2 YNNKEL (reference sequence). V trimming: 4 bases; J trimming: 6 bases; junction bases outside the gene matches: 8. The CDR3 contains 15 residues. On this clonotype: As yet, its antigen is unknown.

Material for sequencing was CD4+ T cells from PBMCs. The J gene is TRBJ2-7, the V gene TRBV3-1, with TRBD1 matching over 11 bases. The receptor's source is a human donor with multiple sclerosis. DNA for the CDR3: TGTGCCAGCAGCCTTCAAAGGACAGGGGGCACCGAGCAGTACTTC. It codes for CASSLQRTGGTEQYF.